These 22 T cell receptor beta chains were all obtained from the same sample, sequenced in a study of early T cells in non-severe SARS-CoV-2 infection. TCRdb re-called the 5' RACE reads through MiXCR, storing one row per CDR3 protein. The profile shows some 50,000 distinct CDR3 sequences, roughly 9% of them singletons. The material sequenced was whole blood. The receptors were sampled from an adult who was a healthcare worker with PCR-confirmed SARS-CoV-2 infection or an uninfected control (not recorded which).

This rearrangement joins TRBV11-3 to TRBJ2-2; D not resolved. Germline V lookup: CDR1 SGHNT, CDR2 YENEEA. The V end lost 5 bases, the J end lost 5 bases, and 6 bases lay between the germline ends. CDR3 length equals 12 residues. CDR3 DNA: TGTGCCAGCAGCCGAGAGACCGGGGAGCTGTTTTTT. Translated, it gives CASSRETGELFF.

There are many counts of this clonotype. V usage is TRBV18 and J usage is TRBJ1-5, with D possibly being TRBD1 (5 bases). The V gene's germline CDR1 is KGHSH and CDR2 LQKENI. The V end lost 3 bases, the J end lost 6 bases, and 15 bases lay between the germline ends. CDR3 size: 15 residues. Here the CDR3 reads CASSPGRSGGQPQHF. Here the CDR3 DNA reads TGTGCCAGCTCACCGGGGCGGTCAGGAGGTCAGCCCCAGCATTTT.

In regard to this clonotype: A much larger clone lies a single base off, so this may be a read error. The CDR3 end shows no conserved phenylalanine or tryptophan, and so a read error is likely. CDR3 sequence (DNA): TGCGCCAGCAGCCCCCGCCAGCACACCGGGGAGCTGTTTTCT. It translates to CASSPRQHTGELFS. The chain carries TRBV5-1 and TRBJ2-2; D is uncertain. V lost 4 bases and J 3 bases, leaving 10 bases between the germline ends. Germline CDR1 reads SGHRS; CDR2 reads YFSETQ. The CDR3 has 14 amino acids.

This clonotype was seen a few times. The V gene is TRBV7-9, the J gene TRBJ1-1; D is possibly TRBD1 (5 bases). The CDR3 runs to 14 residues. V lost 5 bases, J lost 1 base, and 11 bases lay in between. Germline lookup yields CDR1 SEHNR and CDR2 FQNEAQ (reference sequence). The DNA for the CDR3 is TGTGCCAGCAGCCCTGGACATACGAACACTGAAGCTTTCTTT. It specifies CASSPGHTNTEAFF.

V and J are TRBV7-3 and TRBJ2-2; D unclear. The V gene's germline CDR1 is SGHTA and CDR2 FQGTGA. With 3 bases removed from V and 0 bases from J, the gap between germline ends came to 5 bases. This CDR3 is 14 amino acids long. The CDR3 here is CASSFLPNTGELFF. CDR3 sequence (DNA): TGTGCCAGCAGCTTTCTACCGAACACCGGGGAGCTGTTTTTT.

This clonotype has just one count. The chain carries TRBV13 and TRBJ2-1; TRBD2 matches at 7 bases. Germline V gives CDR1 PRHDT, CDR2 FYEKMQ (reference sequence). V lost 3 bases and J lost 6; bases outside the gene matches: 2. The CDR3 spans 13 residues. The CDR3 DNA reads TGTGCCAGCAGCTTGAGCGGGGCCAATGAGCAGTTCTTC. This translates into CASSLSGANEQFF.

There are many counts of this clonotype. The chain couples TRBV13 to TRBJ2-5; the D gene could be TRBD1 or TRBD2 (5 bases each). This CDR3 contains 15 residues. CDR1 and CDR2 from the germline V gene are PRHDT and FYEKMQ (reference sequence). V gave up 4 bases and J gave up 5 bases, with 17 bases separating them. In nucleotides, the CDR3 is TGTGCCAGCAGCTCCCGAGCCGGGACCTCGGAGACCCAGTACTTC. It codes for CASSSRAGTSETQYF.

This rearrangement joins TRBV19 to TRBJ2-1, with a weak D call TRBD2 (6 bases). V lost 4 bases and J lost 3, with 13 bases in between. CDR3 length: 15 residues. In germline, CDR1 is LNHDA, CDR2 SQIVND (reference sequence). The CDR3 coding sequence is TGTGCCAGTAGTAAGGAGGGTTCGGGCTACAATGAGCAGTTCTTC. It encodes CASSKEGSGYNEQFF.

In this sample, this clonotype turned up many times. The J gene is TRBJ1-5, the V gene TRBV19; D possibly corresponds to TRBD1 (6 bases). CDR1 and CDR2 from the germline V gene are LNHDA and SQIVND (reference sequence). The CDR3 has 16 amino acids. Trimming removed 5 bases from V and 1 base from J, with 15 bases in between. The CDR3 DNA follows: TGTGCCAGTAGTCCCGAGGGGGGACGGAGCAATCAGCCCCAGCATTTT. Translation: CASSPEGGRSNQPQHF.

Ten or more counts support this clonotype. The J gene is TRBJ2-3, the V gene TRBV11-2; 11 bases are a match to TRBD2. This CDR3 comprises 18 residues. Germline lookup yields CDR1 SGHAT and CDR2 FQNNGV. V shed 5 bases and J 0 bases; nucleotides not matched to a gene: 10. CDR3 residues: CASSRRGLAGLSTDTQYF. The CDR3 region has the DNA TGTGCCAGCAGCCGTCGAGGACTAGCGGGCCTTAGCACAGATACGCAGTATTTT.

The V gene is TRBV5-1, the J gene TRBJ2-3; D not resolved. Trimming removed 0 bases from V and 0 bases from J, with 8 bases in between. The CDR3 has 15 amino acids. Germline-derived CDR1 and CDR2 are SGHRS and YFSETQ. The CDR3 reads CASSLEVKSTDTQYF. Written as DNA, the CDR3 is TGCGCCAGCAGCTTGGAGGTCAAGAGCACAGATACGCAGTATTTT.

V is TRBV7-2 and J is TRBJ1-2; D uncertain. Trimming cost V 1 base and J 11 bases, with 20 bases left between them. From germline, CDR1 is SGHTA and CDR2 FQGNSA. CDR3 length: 15 amino acids. CDR3 protein: CASSLVGRGSGVYTF. As DNA, the CDR3 is TGTGCCAGCAGCTTAGTTGGGCGGGGTAGCGGGGTGTACACCTTC.

This clonotype appeared many times. V is TRBV6-2 or TRBV6-3 and J is TRBJ2-7; D is ambiguous. The CDR3 extends over 12 amino acids. Deletions cut 2 bases from V and 5 bases from J, with 7 bases between. Looked up from germline, CDR1 is MNHEY and CDR2 is SVGEGT. CDR3 region: CASSYRVDEQYF. CDR3 DNA sequence: TGTGCCAGCAGTTACCGGGTGGACGAGCAGTACTTC.

A few counts support this clonotype. CDR3 DNA sequence: TGTGCCAGCAGCTTGGCCGCGACCCAAGAGACCCAGTACTTC. As protein: CASSLAATQETQYF. The gene calls are TRBV5-6 and TRBJ2-5; D unclear. Between the trimmed V and J ends, which lost 0 bases and 1 base, there was a span of 7 bases. There are 14 residues in the CDR3. CDR1 is SGHDT and CDR2 is YYEEEE in the germline V gene.

This clonotype was observed a few times. The J gene is TRBJ1-1, the V gene TRBV9; D gene unclear. V lost 0 bases, J lost 1 base, and 4 bases lay in between. The CDR3 contains 13 residues. Germline V CDR1 and CDR2: SGDLS, YYNGEE. The CDR3 reads CASSVAGNTEAFF. CDR3 nucleotide sequence: TGTGCCAGCAGCGTAGCAGGGAACACTGAAGCTTTCTTT. The entire variable domain, with the rest obtained from reference TRBV9 and TRBJ1-1, is as follows: DSGVTQTPKHLITATGQRVTLRCSPRSGDLSVYWYQQSLDQGLQFLIQYYNGEERAKGNILERFSAQQFPDLHSELNLSSLELGDSALYFCASSVAGNTEAFFGQGTRLTVV.

This clonotype was observed a few times. The chain couples TRBV7-9 to TRBJ2-5; a weak D match, TRBD2 (6 bases). The CDR3 spans 16 residues. Deletions cut 4 bases from V and 5 bases from J, with 20 bases between. Germline lookup yields CDR1 SEHNR and CDR2 FQNEAQ (reference sequence). Here the CDR3 DNA reads TGTGCCAGCAGCTCCCTCTCGGGGGAGGCCGGCGAGACCCAGTACTTC. Its protein is CASSSLSGEAGETQYF.

This clonotype was seen at least ten times. The rearrangement links TRBV6-2 or TRBV6-3 to TRBJ2-2; D is unresolved. This CDR3 is 15 amino acids long. V lost 5 bases to trimming and J lost 0 bases, with 10 bases between them. Germline lookup yields CDR1 MNHEY and CDR2 SVGEGT. The CDR3 spells CASSPRSPNTGELFF. CDR3 bases: TGTGCCAGCAGTCCGCGGTCCCCGAACACCGGGGAGCTGTTTTTT.

This clonotype was seen many times. The chain links TRBV7-3 to TRBJ1-1; D may be TRBD1 (6 bases). This CDR3 has 15 amino acids. Deletions cut 5 bases from V and 4 bases from J, with 17 bases between. CDR1 is SGHTA and CDR2 is FQGTGA in the germline V gene. The CDR3 bases are TGTGCCAGCAGCCAAACACAGGGACCGGGCACTGAAGCTTTCTTT. Its translation: CASSQTQGPGTEAFF.

This clonotype appeared many times. V usage is TRBV7-6 and J usage is TRBJ2-1; D possibly uses TRBD1 or TRBD2 (5 bases each). CDR3 size: 13 residues. The germline V gene encodes CDR1 SGHVS and CDR2 FNYEAQ. V lost 5 bases and J 7 bases, leaving 12 bases between the germline ends. CDR3 region: CASSTGPANEQFF. In nucleotides, the CDR3 is TGTGCCAGCAGCACGGGACCGGCGAATGAGCAGTTCTTC. The entire variable domain, with the rest obtained from reference TRBV7-6 and TRBJ2-1, is as follows: GAGVSQSPRYKVTKRGQDVALRCDPISGHVSLYWYRQALGQGPEFLTYFNYEAQQDKSGLPNDRFSAERPEGSISTLTIQRTEQRDSAMYRCASSTGPANEQFFGPGTRLTVL.

This clonotype was found many times. The junction departs from germline at one end; a sequencing error may be responsible. The rearrangement links TRBV6-1 to TRBJ1-6; D ambiguous. Per germline, CDR1 MNHNS and CDR2 SASEGT. The CDR3 totals 15 residues. CDR3 bases: TGTGCCAGAACGAGGAGGTTTGAACCTAATCCACCCCTCCACTTT. Translation gives CARTRRFEPNPPLHF.

This clonotype was counted at least ten times. The chain combines TRBV2 with TRBJ2-3; the match to TRBD1 covers 7 bases. CDR1 is SNHLY and CDR2 is FYNNEI in the germline V gene. The length of the CDR3 is 16 residues. V gave up 7 bases and J gave up 1 base; unmatched junction bases: 11. CDR3 nucleotides: TGTGCCAGCACCCTAAAGGGACAGCGAGGCACAGATACGCAGTATTTT. This codes for CASTLKGQRGTDTQYF.

The chain has TRBV3-1 and TRBJ1-6; weak D call: TRBD1 (5 bases). Germline lookup yields CDR1 LGHDT and CDR2 YNNKEL (reference sequence). Trimming stripped 0 bases from V and 8 bases from J, with 8 bases between. This CDR3 region has 14 residues. DNA for the CDR3: TGTGCCAGCAGCCAAGATCGAGGGGATTCACCCCTCCACTTT. Residues: CASSQDRGDSPLHF.